These T cell receptor beta chains were read from a single sample in a study of blood T cell repertoires in COVID-19. The protocol was immunoSEQ multiplex PCR, while the TCRdb copy is restricted to in-frame clones and leaves out a portion. The data show 35,000 to 45,000 clones, with roughly nine tenths seen just once and 6.2% held by the top ten. The source material was peripheral blood. Receptors were obtained from a human donor in a cohort sampled during active COVID-19. Each CDR3 is given with its conserved first and last residue. Each record gives: D gene, J gene, V gene, clone size, CDR3 protein, CDR3 DNA. A D gene is named only where the DNA matches it firmly. Size tells how often a clone was seen (once, few, many) or the class of an expanded clone, and some rows leave it out.

NA,TRBJ1-5,TRBV10-3,NA,CAISESVSNQPQHF,TGTGCCATCAGTGAGTCCGTCAGCAATCAGCCCCAGCATTTT
NA,TRBJ2-3,TRBV7-2,NA,CASSMGPSDTQYF,TGTGCCAGCAGCATGGGGCCGTCGGATACGCAGTATTTT
TRBD1,TRBJ2-7,TRBV2,NA,CASTNPRDSSYEQYF,TGTGCCAGCACGAACCCCCGGGACAGCTCCTACGAGCAGTACTTC
NA,TRBJ1-1,TRBV7-8,NA,CASSLNEVEAFF,TGTGCCAGCAGCTTAAACGAGGTTGAAGCTTTCTTT
TRBD2,TRBJ2-3,TRBV11-3,NA,CASSPGTSVTDTQYF,TGTGCCAGCAGCCCCGGGACTAGCGTCACAGATACGCAGTATTTT
NA,TRBJ1-6,TRBV5-6,NA,CASSLARGSYNSPLHF,TGTGCCAGCAGCTTGGCTAGGGGATCCTATAATTCACCCCTCCACTTT
TRBD1,TRBJ2-7,TRBV10-3,NA,CAIGTGGGYEQYF,TGTGCCATCGGGACAGGGGGCGGCTACGAGCAGTACTTC
NA,TRBJ1-1,TRBV3-1/TRBV3-2,NA,CASSYPGNTEAFF,TGTGCCAGCAGCTACCCCGGGAACACTGAAGCTTTCTTT
NA,TRBJ2-7,TRBV21-1,NA,CASSKGSDSIYEQYF,TGTGCCAGCAGCAAAGGCTCAGACAGTATCTACGAGCAGTACTTC
TRBD2,TRBJ2-5,TRBV9,NA,CASSAGTSGGRQETQYF,TGTGCCAGCAGCGCTGGGACTAGCGGGGGGCGGCAAGAGACCCAGTACTTC
NA,TRBJ2-1,TRBV4-3,NA,CASSQDWGGSPNEQFF,TGCGCCAGCAGCCAAGATTGGGGGGGCTCTCCGAATGAGCAGTTCTTC
NA,TRBJ2-1,TRBV10-3,NA,CAIMGVDYNEQFF,TGTGCCATCATGGGAGTGGATTACAATGAGCAGTTCTTC
NA,TRBJ2-3,TRBV27,once,CASSLAGGRTDTQYF,TGTGCCAGCAGTTTAGCTGGGGGCCGCACAGATACGCAGTATTTT
TRBD2,TRBJ2-1,TRBV19,once,CASSRTSGIPGGEQFF,TGTGCCAGTAGCCGAACTAGCGGGATCCCCGGCGGTGAGCAGTTCTTC
NA,TRBJ2-7,TRBV6-2/TRBV6-3,NA,CASSSTPERITYEQYF,TGTGCCAGCAGTTCTACCCCAGAGCGGATTACGTACGAGCAGTACTTC
TRBD2,TRBJ2-1,TRBV7-9,NA,CASSLGYIAGAYNEQFF,TGTGCCAGCAGCTTAGGCTACATAGCGGGGGCCTACAATGAGCAGTTCTTC
NA,TRBJ2-7,TRBV7-2,once,CASSLTARYEQYF,TGTGCCAGCAGCTTAACAGCACGCTACGAGCAGTACTTC
NA,TRBJ2-3,TRBV6-5,NA,CASSSRDWGTDTQYF,TGTGCCAGCAGCTCCAGGGATTGGGGCACAGATACGCAGTATTTT
TRBD1,TRBJ1-3,TRBV15,NA,CATSSRTGTGNTIYF,TGTGCCACCAGCAGTCGGACAGGGACGGGAAACACCATATATTTT
NA,TRBJ1-1,TRBV5-8,NA,CASSLGGRRNTEAFF,TGTGCCAGCAGCTTGGGGGGCAGAAGGAACACTGAAGCTTTCTTT
NA,TRBJ1-1,TRBV3-1/TRBV3-2,NA,CASSQALLGNTEAFF,TGTGCCAGCAGCCAAGCCCTTCTCGGGAACACTGAAGCTTTCTTT
NA,TRBJ1-1,TRBV4-3,NA,CASSQDEQGQTEAFF,TGCGCCAGCAGCCAAGATGAACAGGGCCAGACTGAAGCTTTCTTT
NA,TRBJ2-7,TRBV7-2,NA,CASSPHRDHEQYF,TGTGCCAGCAGCCCGCACAGGGACCACGAGCAGTACTTC
TRBD1,TRBJ1-1,TRBV4-1,NA,CASSQGRDRGGLNTEAFF,TGCGCCAGCAGCCAAGGCCGGGACAGGGGTGGGTTGAACACTGAAGCTTTCTTT
NA,TRBJ2-7,TRBV6-1,NA,CASSEGQWSSYEQYF,TGTGCCAGCAGTGAAGGGCAGTGGAGCTCCTACGAGCAGTACTTC
TRBD1,TRBJ1-1,TRBV6-5,NA,CASSKQGMNTEAFF,TGTGCCAGCAGTAAACAGGGGATGAACACTGAAGCTTTCTTT
NA,TRBJ1-6,TRBV28,NA,CASSLEDFWNSPLHF,TGTGCCAGCAGTTTGGAGGACTTTTGGAATTCACCCCTCCACTTT
TRBD1,TRBJ1-5,TRBV5-6,NA,CASGTGGGNQPQHF,TGTGCCAGCGGGACAGGGGGAGGCAATCAGCCCCAGCATTTT
TRBD1,TRBJ1-3,TRBV19,NA,CASSFRQGGIGNTIYF,TGTGCCAGTAGCTTCCGACAGGGGGGCATCGGAAACACCATATATTTT
TRBD2,TRBJ2-3,TRBV10-3,once,CAISRTSGSTDTQYF,TGTGCCATCAGTAGAACTAGCGGAAGCACAGATACGCAGTATTTT
NA,TRBJ1-4,TRBV6-5,NA,CAARAPTLRKLFF,TGTGCCGCCAGGGCCCCGACGCTACGGAAACTGTTTTTT
NA,TRBJ2-7,TRBV6-2/TRBV6-3,NA,CASSRPSGSSYEQYF,TGTGCCAGCAGCCGACCTAGTGGGAGCTCCTACGAGCAGTACTTC
NA,TRBJ2-7,TRBV7-2,NA,CASSLVRGRWGEQYF,TGTGCCAGCAGCTTGGTCAGGGGCCGGTGGGGCGAGCAGTACTTC
TRBD2,TRBJ2-2,TRBV18,NA,CASSPVASGMNTGELFF,TGTGCCAGCTCACCCGTGGCTAGCGGGATGAACACCGGGGAGCTGTTTTTT
NA,TRBJ1-1,TRBV27,NA,CASSLLRGMGTEAFF,TGTGCCAGCAGTTTATTGCGGGGTATGGGCACTGAAGCTTTCTTT
NA,TRBJ1-3,TRBV2,NA,CASSENGLSGNTIYF,TGTGCCAGCAGTGAGAATGGGCTATCTGGAAACACCATATATTTT
TRBD1,TRBJ2-5,TRBV5-1,few,CASSEDREGRTQYF,TGCGCCAGCAGCGAAGACAGGGAAGGGAGGACCCAGTACTTC
TRBD1,TRBJ2-1,TRBV7-2,NA,CASTLRGTGDVVQFF,TGTGCCAGCACCCTCCGCGGGACAGGGGACGTTGTGCAGTTCTTC
TRBD2,TRBJ2-3,TRBV9,NA,CASSVELASTDTQYF,TGTGCCAGCAGCGTAGAACTAGCGAGCACAGATACGCAGTATTTT
TRBD1,TRBJ1-1,TRBV5-1,NA,CASSPQTTGTEAFF,TGCGCCAGCAGCCCCCAAACGACAGGGACTGAAGCTTTCTTT
TRBD2,TRBJ2-1,TRBV5-4,NA,CASSLELAGVGNEQFF,TGTGCCAGCAGCTTGGAGCTAGCGGGAGTCGGAAATGAGCAGTTCTTC
TRBD1,TRBJ2-1,TRBV25-1,once,CASSEPRTGGNEQFF,TGTGCCAGCAGTGAGCCCCGGACAGGGGGCAATGAGCAGTTCTTC
NA,TRBJ1-1,TRBV30,few,CAWRLSSTEAFF,TGTGCCTGGAGGTTAAGTAGCACTGAAGCTTTCTTT
NA,TRBJ1-3,TRBV12-5,once,CASGISGGGNTIYF,TGTGCTAGTGGCATCTCGGGGGGTGGAAACACCATATATTTT
NA,TRBJ1-4,TRBV29-1,NA,CVGSVLGKLFF,TGCGTCGGGTCGGTTTTAGGAAAACTGTTTTTT
NA,TRBJ1-2,TRBV9,once,CASSARQGGGYTF,TGTGCCAGCAGCGCCCGTCAAGGGGGAGGCTACACCTTC
NA,TRBJ2-5,TRBV11-2,NA,CASSIGGWETQYF,TGTGCCAGCAGCATCGGGGGTTGGGAGACCCAGTACTTC
NA,TRBJ2-7,TRBV6-5,NA,CASSRQHEQYF,TGTGCCAGCAGTCGACAGCACGAGCAGTACTTC
NA,TRBJ2-7,TRBV7-9,NA,CASSLIAGAGPYEQYF,TGTGCCAGCAGCTTAATTGCAGGTGCGGGACCCTACGAGCAGTACTTC
NA,TRBJ2-5,TRBV10-1,NA,CASSGSEETQYF,TGCGCCAGCAGTGGTTCAGAAGAGACCCAGTACTTC
NA,TRBJ2-7,TRBV19,NA,CASSIENSYEQYF,TGTGCCAGTAGTATAGAAAACAGCTACGAGCAGTACTTC
NA,TRBJ2-7,TRBV18,NA,CASSPPGRFYEQYF,TGTGCCAGCTCACCACCGGGGCGTTTCTACGAGCAGTACTTC
TRBD1,TRBJ2-1,TRBV29-1,NA,CSVGQSKDRVLYNEQFF,TGCAGCGTTGGCCAATCCAAGGACAGGGTCCTTTACAATGAGCAGTTCTTC
TRBD2,TRBJ2-3,TRBV3-1/TRBV3-2,NA,CASSQALAGVRSYSTDTQYF,TGTGCCAGCAGCCAAGCTCTAGCGGGGGTACGTTCGTATAGCACAGATACGCAGTATTTT